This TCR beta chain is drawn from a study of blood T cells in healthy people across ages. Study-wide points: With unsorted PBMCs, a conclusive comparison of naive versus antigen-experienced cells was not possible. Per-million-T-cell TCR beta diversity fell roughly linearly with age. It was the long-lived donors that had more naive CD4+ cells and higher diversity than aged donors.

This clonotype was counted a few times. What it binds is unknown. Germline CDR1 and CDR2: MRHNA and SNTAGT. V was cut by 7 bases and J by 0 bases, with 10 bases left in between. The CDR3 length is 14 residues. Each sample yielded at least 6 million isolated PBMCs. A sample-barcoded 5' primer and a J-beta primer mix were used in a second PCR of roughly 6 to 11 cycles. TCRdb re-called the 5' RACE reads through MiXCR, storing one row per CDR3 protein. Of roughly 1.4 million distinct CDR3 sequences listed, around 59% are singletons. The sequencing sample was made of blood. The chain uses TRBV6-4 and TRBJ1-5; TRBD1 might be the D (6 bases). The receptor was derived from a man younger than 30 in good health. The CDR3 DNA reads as TGTGCCAGCACCAGGGGTCATAGCAATCAGCCCCAGCATTTT. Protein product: CASTRGHSNQPQHF.